Listed below are T cell receptor beta chains from one sample, sequenced in a study of Tregs in tolerant kidney transplant recipients. Here immunoSEQ multiplex PCR was the method, and the copy in TCRdb shows in-frame clones only, minus some. The sample holds 80,000 to 90,000 clones, approximately 94% seen once. The sequenced sample consisted of CD8+ T cells from blood. Receptors originate from a human donor in good health. Both conserved end residues are part of each CDR3. The D gene is left open where the match is weak. Some rows mark clone size as missing; the rest say once, few, many or name a class of expanded clone.

CDR3	DNA	V	J	D	size
CASSSDGGLYEQYF	TGTGCCAGCAGTTCGGACGGCGGTTTGTACGAGCAGTACTTC	TRBV6-5	TRBJ2-7	-	-
CASSRGTERRNTIYF	TGTGCCAGCAGCCGCGGGACGGAGCGACGAAACACCATATATTTT	TRBV6-5	TRBJ1-3	-	-
CASSYSPGGGETQYF	TGTGCCAGCAGTTACTCACCGGGAGGGGGAGAGACCCAGTACTTC	TRBV6-5	TRBJ2-5	TRBD2	-
CASFYRDLKGYNEQFF	TGCGCCAGCTTCTACCGGGACCTCAAAGGGTACAATGAGCAGTTCTTC	TRBV10-2	TRBJ2-1	-	-
CASSLEHRVQETQYF	TGTGCCAGCAGCTTAGAGCACCGGGTTCAAGAGACCCAGTACTTC	TRBV13	TRBJ2-5	-	-
CASSSLTGLADGYTF	TGTGCCAGCAGCTCCTTGACAGGGTTAGCCGATGGCTACACCTTC	TRBV7-9	TRBJ1-2	TRBD1	few
CASSQDRDLSSYEQYF	TGTGCCAGCAGCCAAGATAGGGACTTAAGCTCCTACGAGCAGTACTTC	TRBV4-2	TRBJ2-7	-	-
CASSQTIGGGWETQYF	TGTGCCAGCAGCCAAACTATTGGAGGGGGCTGGGAGACCCAGTACTTC	TRBV14	TRBJ2-5	-	-
CASSSTGSSYNEQFF	TGTGCCAGCAGCTCCACAGGAAGCTCCTACAATGAGCAGTTCTTC	TRBV5-5	TRBJ2-1	-	-
CASSLERHYPYEQYF	TGTGCCAGCAGCTTAGAGCGGCACTACCCCTACGAGCAGTACTTC	TRBV7-9	TRBJ2-7	-	-
CASSSWTGDGYTF	TGTGCCAGTAGTTCCTGGACAGGGGATGGCTACACCTTC	TRBV19	TRBJ1-2	TRBD1	once
CASSLGGQSSYEQYF	TGTGCCAGCAGCTTGGGGGGACAATCTTCATACGAGCAGTACTTC	TRBV5-4	TRBJ2-7	-	-
CASSLLGEGYQETQYF	TGTGCCAGCAGCTTACTAGGGGAAGGGTACCAAGAGACCCAGTACTTC	TRBV7-9	TRBJ2-5	-	-
CASSEAAGNEQFF	TGTGCCAGCAGTGAAGCGGCTGGGAATGAGCAGTTCTTC	TRBV6-1	TRBJ2-1	-	-
CASSPKDRRSYNEQFF	TGTGCCAGCTCACCAAAGGACAGGCGCTCCTACAATGAGCAGTTCTTC	TRBV18	TRBJ2-1	TRBD1	-
CASSHPGARAEEEQFF	TGCGCCAGCAGCCATCCAGGGGCCAGGGCGGAAGAGGAGCAGTTCTTC	TRBV4-1	TRBJ2-1	-	-
CASSLGGSYEQYF	TGTGCCAGCAGCTTAGGGGGTTCCTACGAGCAGTACTTC	TRBV13	TRBJ2-7	-	-
CASSPKNEQFF	TGTGCCAGCAGCCCCAAGAATGAGCAGTTCTTC	TRBV7-9	TRBJ2-1	-	-
CAVGGNYGYTF	TGTGCAGTGGGAGGGAACTATGGCTACACCTTC	TRBV2	TRBJ1-2	-	-
CASRPDPGHYNTGELFF	TGTGCCAGCAGACCAGACCCGGGACATTATAACACCGGGGAGCTGTTTTTT	TRBV7-9	TRBJ2-2	-	-
CASSLAGRDPVYEQYF	TGTGCCAGCAGCTTAGCCGGGCGGGACCCTGTCTACGAGCAGTACTTC	TRBV7-9	TRBJ2-7	-	-
CAWSVRAFTGREQFF	TGTGCCTGGAGTGTACGGGCATTCACGGGCAGGGAGCAGTTCTTC	TRBV30	TRBJ2-1	-	-
CASSYEPQGPVYGYTF	TGTGCCAGCAGTTACGAGCCCCAGGGCCCGGTCTATGGCTACACCTTC	TRBV6-5	TRBJ1-2	-	-
CASSLRTTVNTEAFF	TGCGCCAGCAGCTTAAGGACGACTGTGAACACTGAAGCTTTCTTT	TRBV5-1	TRBJ1-1	-	-
CASSYSGINSNQPQHF	TGTGCCAGCAGTTACTCAGGGATTAATAGCAATCAGCCCCAGCATTTT	TRBV6-5	TRBJ1-5	-	-
CASSHVGAKGISEAFF	TGTGCCAGCAGCCACGTCGGAGCCAAGGGAATCTCTGAAGCTTTCTTT	TRBV27	TRBJ1-1	-	-
CASSRWIGTDKKNTEAFF	TGTGCCAGCAGTCGATGGATCGGGACAGATAAAAAGAACACTGAAGCTTTCTTT	TRBV7-6	TRBJ1-1	TRBD1	once
CATSRLRGAGELFF	TGTGCCACCAGCAGACTCCGGGGGGCCGGGGAGCTGTTTTTT	TRBV15	TRBJ2-2	TRBD2	-
CASSPLAGTYEQYF	TGTGCCAGCAGCCCACTAGCGGGGACCTACGAGCAGTACTTC	TRBV7-8	TRBJ2-7	TRBD2	-
CASSPNGDEQYF	TGTGCCAGCAGCCCCAACGGGGACGAGCAGTACTTC	TRBV7-2	TRBJ2-7	-	-
CASSFRQSQETQYF	TGTGCCAGCAGCTTCAGACAATCCCAAGAGACCCAGTACTTC	TRBV11-2	TRBJ2-5	-	-
CASRRKTGGGEKLFF	TGTGCCAGCAGGCGCAAGACAGGGGGCGGCGAAAAACTGTTTTTT	TRBV7-9	TRBJ1-4	TRBD1	-
CASSEDDSLYNEQFF	TGCGCCAGCAGTGAGGATGACAGTCTCTACAATGAGCAGTTCTTC	TRBV10-2	TRBJ2-1	-	-
CASSNRQDYNEQFF	TGTGCCAGCAGTAATCGACAGGACTACAATGAGCAGTTCTTC	TRBV6-5	TRBJ2-1	-	once
CASSQAPGQSYGYTF	TGTGCCAGCAGCCAAGCACCGGGACAGAGCTATGGCTACACCTTC	TRBV4-2	TRBJ1-2	TRBD1	-
CAISQGYIQGPLGEQFF	TGTGCCATCAGTCAAGGGTACATTCAGGGGCCTTTGGGTGAGCAGTTCTTC	TRBV10-3	TRBJ2-1	-	once
CASSLGRQGGTGELFF	TGCGCCAGCAGCTTGGGGCGACAGGGAGGCACCGGGGAGCTGTTTTTT	TRBV5-1	TRBJ2-2	-	-
CASSHRDRGMGSPLHF	TGCGCCAGCAGCCACAGGGACAGGGGGATGGGTTCACCCCTCCACTTT	TRBV4-1	TRBJ1-6	TRBD1	-
CASSFGDTQYF	TGTGCCAGCAGCTTCGGAGATACGCAGTATTTT	TRBV5-4	TRBJ2-3	-	-
CASSQGASGLPPGANVLTF	TGTGCCAGCAGCCAAGGGGCTAGCGGCCTCCCTCCTGGGGCCAACGTCCTGACTTTC	TRBV14	TRBJ2-6	TRBD2	-
CASSLSVGRVTDEQYF	TGTGCCAGCAGTTTATCGGTGGGGAGGGTAACGGACGAGCAGTACTTC	TRBV27	TRBJ2-7	TRBD2	-
CASSYSGGNTEAFF	TGTGCCAGCAGTTACTCGGGGGGAAATACTGAAGCTTTCTTT	TRBV6-5	TRBJ1-1	-	-
CASSEPGGTEAFF	TGTGCCAGCAGCGAGCCAGGGGGGACTGAAGCTTTCTTT	TRBV9	TRBJ1-1	TRBD1	-
CASSIGSFSYEQYF	TGTGCCAGTAGTATAGGTAGCTTTTCCTACGAGCAGTACTTC	TRBV19	TRBJ2-7	-	-
CASSAKGGLAGVYEQYF	TGTGCCAGCAGCGCAAAAGGGGGACTAGCGGGCGTCTACGAGCAGTACTTC	TRBV21-1	TRBJ2-7	-	-
CASSSRGSSTDTQYF	TGTGCCAGCAGCTCCAGGGGGTCTTCAACAGATACGCAGTATTTT	TRBV7-8	TRBJ2-3	TRBD1	-
CASSEALSRQVFNQPQHF	TGTGCCAGCAGTGAAGCTCTCTCTCGACAGGTGTTCAATCAGCCCCAGCATTTT	TRBV6-1	TRBJ1-5	-	once
CASSLRLAGFSYEQYF	TGTGCCAGCAGCTTAAGACTAGCGGGGTTTTCCTACGAGCAGTACTTC	TRBV13	TRBJ2-7	TRBD2	-